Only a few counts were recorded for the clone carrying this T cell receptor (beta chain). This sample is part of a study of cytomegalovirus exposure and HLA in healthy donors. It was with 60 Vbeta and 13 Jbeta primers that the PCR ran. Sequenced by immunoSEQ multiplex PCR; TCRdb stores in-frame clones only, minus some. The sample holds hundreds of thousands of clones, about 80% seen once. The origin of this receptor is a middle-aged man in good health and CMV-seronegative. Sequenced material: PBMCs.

The CDR3 DNA sequence: TGTGCCAGCAGCAGGATCGACAGAAGAAACACTGAAGCTTTCTTT. It yields the protein CASSRIDRRNTEAFF. The genes are TRBV5-6 and TRBJ1-1; maybe TRBD1 (5 bases). The CDR3 runs 15 residues. Trimming pared 4 bases from V and 2 bases from J, leaving 15 bases between. Germline assignment: CDR1 SGHDT and CDR2 YYEEEE.